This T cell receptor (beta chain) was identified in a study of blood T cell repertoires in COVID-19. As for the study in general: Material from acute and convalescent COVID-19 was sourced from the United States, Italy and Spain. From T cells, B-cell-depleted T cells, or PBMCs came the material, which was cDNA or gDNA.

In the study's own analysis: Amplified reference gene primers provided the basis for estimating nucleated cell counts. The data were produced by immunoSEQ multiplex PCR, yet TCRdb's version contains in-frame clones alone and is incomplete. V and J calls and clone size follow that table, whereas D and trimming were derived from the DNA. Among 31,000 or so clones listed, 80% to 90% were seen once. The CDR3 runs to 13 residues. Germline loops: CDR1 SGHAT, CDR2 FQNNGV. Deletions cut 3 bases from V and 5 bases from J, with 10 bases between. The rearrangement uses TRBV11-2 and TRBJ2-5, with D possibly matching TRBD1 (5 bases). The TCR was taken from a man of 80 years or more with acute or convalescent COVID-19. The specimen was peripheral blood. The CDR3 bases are TGTGCCAGCAGCTTCGGCAGGGCTGAGACCCAGTACTTC. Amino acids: CASSFGRAETQYF.